Sequencing of this TCR beta chain was carried out in a study of T cells expressing NK-cell markers. Study information: Most of the eight sequenced donors tested HCMV-seropositive; one tested seronegative. Study-level results: Specificity for HCMV among expanded NKG2C+ T cell clones was not established.

Remarks on this clonotype: What it recognizes is unknown.

The CDR3 has 17 amino acids. Germline V gene sequence: CDR1 SGHVS, CDR2 FQNEAQ. TCRdb re-called the 5' RACE reads and gives one entry per CDR3 protein, without DNA. Its listing shows some 500,000 distinct CDR3 sequences. This clonotype originated in a woman between 50 and 59 years old in good health. V usage is TRBV7-8 and J usage is TRBJ1-1; TCRdb designates TRBD1, a call that cannot be tested without DNA. The sequenced sample consisted of blood T cells: a sorted CD56 or NKG2C T cell subset, CD4+ or CD8+ T cells, or bulk PBMC T cells (not recorded which). CDR3 sequence: CASSLGVRGGLGTEAFF.